This T cell receptor (beta chain) was profiled in a study of a mutant IDH1 vaccine in newly diagnosed glioma (dated by TCRdb to about 2021). For context, the study as a whole: The approximately 32 treated patients were approximately 62% male and 37.5% female, with a mean age of approximately 40 years. Peripheral blood was drawn at six visits: V03 (baseline), V05, V07, V10, V12 and V13. Longitudinal TCRB deep sequencing was performed for about 25 treated patients wherever samples were available for exploratory analyses. Prior to enrollment, standard therapy consisting of radiotherapy alone, temozolomide alone, or radiochemotherapy with temozolomide had been administered to patients, with the combination being received by most patients.

The CDR3 runs 10 residues from the cysteine to the phenylalanine. The kept DNA is CDR3 alone, 30 bases in frame from the first base. CDR1 and CDR2, per the germline V gene, are SNHLY and FYNNEI. The trim is 3 bases for V and 3 bases for J, with a gap of 0 bases between the germline ends. Beyond this particular receptor, the publication reports: No apparent relationship was observed between pseudoprogression and alterations in the top peripheral T cell clonotypes detected by TCRB sequencing. Immune responses induced by the vaccine were seen in around 93% of patients across multiple MHC alleles. PBMC samples for TCRB deep sequencing were selected based on availability. It was noted by the authors that analyses of patient blood samples could not be reproduced owing to sample limitations.

Concerning this clone: It has no known antigen specificity. No quality values exist for individual bases; no much larger clone is one base distant.

This specimen's time point label, per the study, means: baseline, week 1 (first vaccination visit). The treatment or condition label on this specimen signifies: pre-vaccination baseline after standard-of-care therapy. Donors had newly diagnosed WHO grade 3 or 4 IDH1-mutant astrocytomas with loss of nuclear ATRX. The samples were drawn from NOA16, a multicentre, single-arm, open-label phase I trial in Germany that tested a mutant IDH1 peptide vaccine in humans for the first time. For immunogenicity testing, the blood drawn at visit V03 was used as the baseline sample. Genomic DNA for TCRB sequencing was extracted from EDTA blood using the DNeasy Blood and Tissue Kit. Library construction relied on the immunoSEQ multiplex PCR assay. Following the manufacturer's protocol, the hsTCRB Kit was used to amplify rearranged TCR beta chain sequences. TCRB libraries were sequenced on an Illumina MiSeq. In the paper's pipeline: Demultiplexing, trimming and gene mapping were performed with the kit vendor's proprietary platform. TCRdb re-hosts the immuneACCESS table, in-frame sequences only. Its copies lack some clones; in the studies checked, an unresolved V gene accounts for under half of them, and the cause for the rest is not known. That table furnishes V, J and clone size, whereas the DNA furnished D and trimming. The sample has around 63,000 clones on record, around 90% of them singletons. The top ten constitute around 2.5% of the sample.

This chain is built from TRBV2 and TRBJ2-7; the D gene is not confidently resolved. This specimen consisted of PBMCs, obtained from a glioma patient treated with radiotherapy, temozolomide or both. The TCR sequence derives from a man between 45 and 60 years old with glioma. The CDR3 region has the sequence CASSDYEQYF. The sequenced DNA is TGTGCCAGCAGTGACTACGAGCAGTACTTC.